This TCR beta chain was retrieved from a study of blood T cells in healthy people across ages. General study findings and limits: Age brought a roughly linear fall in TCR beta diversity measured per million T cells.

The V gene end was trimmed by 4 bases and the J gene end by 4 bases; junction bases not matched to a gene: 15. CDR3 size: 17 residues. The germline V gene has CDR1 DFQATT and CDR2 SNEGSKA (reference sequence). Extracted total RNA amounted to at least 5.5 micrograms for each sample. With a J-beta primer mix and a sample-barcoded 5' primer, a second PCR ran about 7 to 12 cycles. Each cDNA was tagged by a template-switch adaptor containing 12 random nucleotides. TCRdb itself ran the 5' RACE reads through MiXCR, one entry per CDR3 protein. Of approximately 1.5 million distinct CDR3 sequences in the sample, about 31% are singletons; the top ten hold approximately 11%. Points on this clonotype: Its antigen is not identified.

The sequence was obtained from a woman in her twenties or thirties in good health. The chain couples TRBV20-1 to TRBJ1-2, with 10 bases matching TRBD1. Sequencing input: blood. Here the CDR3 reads CSAKPNDRGRSGYGYTF. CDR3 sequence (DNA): TGCAGTGCTAAGCCAAACGACAGGGGGCGTTCGGGCTATGGCTACACCTTC.